The clone carrying this T cell receptor (beta chain) occurred a few times. Its specificity is unknown. CDR3 length: 17 residues. The germline gives CDR1 DFQATT, CDR2 SNEGSKA (reference sequence). Trimming took off 5 bases at V and 2 bases at J, with 23 bases between the two ends. Researchers amplified the TCR beta CDR3 regions from RNA transcripts. HTBI primers were used for first-round RT-PCR of the TCR CDR3. In TCRdb, the multiplex PCR reads were re-called with MiXCR into one record per CDR3 protein. This sample has 250,000 to 300,000 distinct CDR3 sequences, with 13% found just once. The data derive from a study of T cells in Graves' hyperthyroidism and ophthalmopathy. Study-wide points: Ophthalmopathy, as predicted by the model, came a median approximately 5.9 months after the prediction.

Disease duration under 2 months; hyperthyroidism patients were aged 18 to 65. Exclusion of patients followed from uncontrolled infection, other autoimmune disease, pregnancy or lactation. Source material for PBMCs was about 11 ml fresh peripheral blood. The TCR sequence derives from a woman aged 30 to 39 with Graves' hyperthyroidism that later progressed to Graves' ophthalmopathy. The rearrangement joins TRBV20-1 to TRBJ2-3; perhaps TRBD1 as D (6 bases). The sequenced material came from blood. The CDR3 is CSAHSSGTSRFTDTQYF. The DNA of the CDR3 is TGCAGTGCTCACTCCTCCGGGACATCTCGATTCACAGATACGCAGTATTTT.